What follows is one T cell receptor beta chain and its context. What it binds is unknown. The data are from a study of cytomegalovirus exposure and HLA in healthy donors. Whole-study context: HLA-typed donors were the source of 83 million or so unique TCRs held in an early data release.

13 Jbeta primers and 60 Vbeta primers were used for the PCR. Profiled with immunoSEQ multiplex PCR; TCRdb holds only in-frame clones, not every one. The sample holds 110,000 to 150,000 clones, approximately 78% seen once. This CDR3 has 14 amino acids. Trimming removed 3 bases from V and 2 bases from J, with 10 bases in between. Looked up from germline, CDR1 is SNHLY and CDR2 is FYNNEI. Study results and caveats: In a later analysis, several top co-occurrence clusters appeared linked to parvovirus B19, influenza, CMV and Epstein-Barr virus.

The source of this sequence is a female donor in good health and CMV-seronegative. This sequence joins TRBV2 and TRBJ1-1; D is unclear. Material: PBMCs. The CDR3, as DNA: TGTGCCAGCAGTGACTGGGCCTCCAACACTGAAGCTTTCTTT. This translates into CASSDWASNTEAFF.